This is a list of T cell receptor beta chains from one sample in a study of shared clonotypes between healthy human individuals. TCRdb keeps only in-frame clones here, not all; method: immunoSEQ multiplex PCR. The sample lists millions of clones; 90% to 95% were seen once. The material sequenced was naive CD4+ T cells from PBMCs. The receptors originated from a man between 18 and 35 years old in good health. Some clones in this sample may be carry-over from other donors' samples. Both conserved end residues are part of each CDR3. The D gene is left open where the match is weak. The size entry is marked missing in some rows and otherwise reads once, few, many or a size class.

>TRBV6-5|.|.|TRBJ2-7
CASSYSAGDSYEQYF
TGTGCCAGCAGTTACTCTGCCGGGGACTCCTACGAGCAGTACTTC
>TRBV7-2|TRBD2|.|TRBJ2-5
CASSFRSGISETQYF
TGTGCCAGCAGCTTCAGGAGCGGGATCTCAGAGACCCAGTACTTC
>TRBV7-9|.|.|TRBJ1-1
CASSTLDNRDGAFF
TGTGCCAGCAGCACCTTGGACAACCGCGACGGAGCTTTCTTT
>TRBV5-1|TRBD1|.|TRBJ2-1
CASSLGTGSRNEQFF
TGCGCCAGCAGCTTGGGGACAGGGTCGCGCAATGAGCAGTTCTTC
>TRBV12-5|.|.|TRBJ2-3
CASGWESRPGLKLTDTQYF
TGTGCTAGTGGTTGGGAGTCCCGACCGGGACTCAAGCTCACAGATACGCAGTATTTT
>TRBV29-1|.|once|TRBJ2-1
CSVVVPTSEQFF
TGCAGCGTTGTCGTCCCAACCTCTGAGCAGTTCTTC
>TRBV6-5|.|.|TRBJ2-7
CASSYARGGSYEQYF
TGTGCCAGCAGTTACGCGCGTGGAGGCTCCTACGAGCAGTACTTC
>TRBV30|.|.|TRBJ2-7
CAWSRTYEQYF
TGTGCCTGGAGTAGGACTTACGAGCAGTACTTC
>TRBV5-1|.|.|TRBJ2-3
CASSLGVGTDTQYF
TGCGCCAGCAGTCTAGGCGTGGGGACAGATACGCAGTATTTT
>TRBV11-2|.|.|TRBJ2-7
CASSPTGPHEQYF
TGTGCCAGCAGCCCCACAGGGCCCCACGAGCAGTACTTC
>TRBV7-9|.|.|TRBJ1-3
CASSFTTAGNTIYF
TGTGCCAGCAGCTTTACGACAGCTGGAAACACCATATATTTT
>TRBV5-1|TRBD1|.|TRBJ1-4
CASSLGLRVGGFSEKLFF
TGCGCCAGCAGCTTGGGATTACGGGTAGGGGGCTTCAGTGAAAAACTGTTTTTT
>TRBV29-1|TRBD2|.|TRBJ2-3
CSVKAGGPGETDTQYF
TGCAGCGTAAAAGCGGGAGGGCCCGGGGAAACAGATACGCAGTATTTT
>TRBV27|.|.|TRBJ2-7
CASKRNGGTYEQYF
TGTGCCAGCAAACGCAACGGCGGTACCTACGAGCAGTACTTC
>TRBV2|TRBD2|.|TRBJ2-2
CASSESLAGDTGELFF
TGTGCCAGCAGTGAATCATTAGCGGGTGACACCGGGGAGCTGTTTTTT
>TRBV9|TRBD1|.|TRBJ2-3
CASSVVRDRSVDTQYF
TGTGCCAGCAGCGTAGTCCGGGACAGAAGTGTAGATACGCAGTATTTT
>TRBV28|TRBD2|.|TRBJ2-1
CATVWTSGSTEQFF
TGTGCCACCGTTTGGACTAGCGGGAGTACTGAGCAGTTCTTC
>TRBV27|.|.|TRBJ1-3
CASSLGVGGNTIYF
TGTGCCAGCAGTTTAGGGGTCGGTGGAAACACCATATATTTT
>TRBV7-9|TRBD2|.|TRBJ2-7
CASNSLAGVRGEQYF
TGTGCCAGCAACTCACTAGCGGGAGTACGGGGCGAGCAGTACTTC
>TRBV29-1|TRBD1|.|TRBJ2-5
CSMWDRGRRETQYF
TGCAGCATGTGGGACAGGGGGCGTAGAGAGACCCAGTACTTC
>TRBV7-2|.|few|TRBJ1-1
CASSIRRGTEAFF
TGTGCCAGCAGTATTAGGAGGGGAACTGAAGCTTTCTTT
>TRBV5-1|TRBD1|.|TRBJ2-3
CASSAGQASTDTQYF
TGCGCCAGCAGCGCCGGACAGGCTAGCACAGATACGCAGTATTTT
>TRBV27|TRBD2|.|TRBJ2-2
CASSPPAGVTGELFF
TGTGCCAGCAGTCCACCCGCGGGAGTCACCGGGGAGCTGTTTTTT
>TRBV5-1|TRBD1|.|TRBJ1-4
CASSSGQVVANEKLFF
TGCGCCAGCAGCTCAGGACAGGTCGTCGCTAATGAAAAACTGTTTTTT
>TRBV7-3|.|.|TRBJ2-1
CASSLNTYNEQFF
TGTGCCAGCAGCTTAAACACCTACAATGAGCAGTTCTTC
>TRBV7-3|.|.|TRBJ2-1
CASSSTRQDEQFF
TGTGCCAGCAGCTCGACCAGACAGGATGAGCAGTTCTTC
>TRBV5-1|.|.|TRBJ1-4
CASSSRAHATNEKLFF
TGCGCCAGCAGCTCTAGGGCGCATGCAACTAATGAAAAACTGTTTTTT
>TRBV27|.|.|TRBJ2-7
CASCWSGTGPYEQYF
TGTGCCAGCTGCTGGAGCGGGACAGGACCCTACGAGCAGTACTTC
>TRBV11-2|TRBD2|.|TRBJ2-7
CASSLAVGRESNEQYF
TGTGCCAGCAGCCTCGCGGTGGGGCGGGAGTCGAACGAGCAGTACTTC
>TRBV28|.|.|TRBJ2-3
CASSLTDWASTDTQYF
TGTGCCAGCAGTTTAACGGACTGGGCTAGCACAGATACGCAGTATTTT
>TRBV2|TRBD1|few|TRBJ1-1
CASRGQGLVGAFF
TGTGCCAGCCGGGGACAGGGGTTGGTAGGGGCTTTCTTT
>TRBV30|TRBD2|once|TRBJ2-3
CAWSAGTSGRFTDTQYF
TGTGCCTGGAGTGCCGGGACTAGCGGGAGGTTCACAGATACGCAGTATTTT
>TRBV7-8|TRBD1|.|TRBJ1-5
CASSLNRGGNQPQHF
TGTGCCAGCAGCTTAAACAGGGGAGGGAATCAGCCCCAGCATTTT
>TRBV7-8|.|.|TRBJ2-2
CASSLFSRANTGELFF
TGTGCCAGCAGCTTATTTTCTAGGGCGAACACCGGGGAGCTGTTTTTT
>TRBV5-4|TRBD1|.|TRBJ2-5
CASSQTGQETQYF
TGTGCCAGCAGCCAGACAGGGCAAGAGACCCAGTACTTC